This T cell receptor (beta chain) was recovered during a study of T cells in Graves' hyperthyroidism and ophthalmopathy. Patients were excluded for uncontrolled infection, other autoimmune disease, pregnancy or lactation. Diagnoses were made from clinical symptoms, serum measures (thyroxine and TRAb), thyroid ultrasound and orbital computed tomography. Amplification yielded TCR beta CDR3 regions, with RNA transcripts as the source. HTBI primers drove first-round RT-PCR of the TCR CDR3. TCRdb used MiXCR to reprocess the multiplex PCR reads, holding one entry per CDR3 protein. The data show about 600,000 distinct CDR3 sequences, roughly 16% seen once. This clonotype was detected many times. The germline CDR1 and CDR2 sequences are MDHEN and SYDVKM. The V and J ends lost 7 bases and 4 bases respectively, with 11 bases between them. CDR3 length: 13 amino acids.

This clonotype was sampled from a woman in her thirties or forties with Graves' ophthalmopathy. Input material: blood. The V call is TRBV28, the J call TRBJ2-1; D is possibly TRBD1 or TRBD2 (5 bases each). The CDR3 is CASKRDGYNEQFF. In DNA form, the CDR3 reads TGTGCCAGCAAAAGGGACGGGTACAATGAGCAGTTCTTC.